Following are 16 T cell receptor beta chains from one sample sequenced in a study of T cell responses to AZD1222 COVID-19 vaccine. TCRdb keeps only in-frame clones here, not all; method: immunoSEQ multiplex PCR. Altogether 100,000 to 150,000 clones are present, about 93% being singletons, with the ten largest covering around 5.4%. Sequenced here: peripheral blood, sampled on day 0 of AZD1222 vaccination. Receptors were obtained from an adult in good health.

This chain joins TRBV7-8 and TRBJ1-5; TRBD1 agrees at 7 bases. CDR3 length: 15 residues. Germline trimming cut 5 bases from V and 2 bases from J; bases unmatched to any gene: 6. The germline CDR1 and CDR2 sequences are SGHVS and FQNEAQ. CDR3 in amino acids: CASSVNRGGNQPQHF. The CDR3 bases are TGTGCCAGCAGCGTAAACAGGGGTGGCAATCAGCCCCAGCATTTT. Looking up the rest from reference TRBV7-8 and TRBJ1-5 gives the full variable domain: GAGVSQSPRYKVAKRGQDVALRCDPISGHVSLFWYQQALGQGPEFLTYFQNEAQLDKSGLPSDRFFAERPEGSVSTLKIQRTQQEDSAVYLCASSVNRGGNQPQHFGDGTRLSIL.

CDR3 residues: CASSLGDTQYF. CDR3 bases: TGTGCCAGCAGTTTGGGCGATACGCAGTATTTT. The V and J genes are TRBV27 and TRBJ2-3; D is undetermined. CDR1 is MNHEY and CDR2 is SMNVEV in the germline V gene (reference sequence). The CDR3 has 11 amino acids. Trimming stripped 3 bases from V and 6 bases from J, with 4 bases between.

The CDR3 spells CASSLLGQNTEAFF. DNA for the CDR3: TGCGCCAGCAGCTTGCTGGGACAAAACACTGAAGCTTTCTTT. V is TRBV5-1 and J is TRBJ1-1; a possible D gene is TRBD1 (6 bases). From germline, CDR1 is SGHRS and CDR2 YFSETQ. The V end lost 1 base, the J end lost 2 bases, and 9 bases lay between the germline ends. CDR3 length: 14 amino acids.

The chain employs TRBV6-1 and TRBJ2-3, with D possibly matching TRBD2 (5 bases). There are 16 residues in the CDR3. Trimming pared 4 bases from V and 6 bases from J, leaving 20 bases between. Germline V lookup: CDR1 MNHNS, CDR2 SASEGT. The CDR3 is CASSARVLRTVDTQYF. CDR3 DNA sequence: TGTGCCAGCAGTGCGCGGGTCCTCCGCACAGTGGATACGCAGTATTTT.

The V call is TRBV5-1, the J call TRBJ1-2; no reliable D call. V was pared by 0 bases and J by 5 bases, with 5 bases between. The CDR3 extends over 12 amino acids. Germline values: CDR1 SGHRS, CDR2 YFSETQ. CDR3 coding DNA: TGCGCCAGCAGCTTGGGGGGATATGGCTACACCTTC. The encoded protein is CASSLGGYGYTF.

This sequence joins TRBV7-9 and TRBJ1-6, with D maybe TRBD1 (6 bases). Germline V gene lookup returns CDR1 SEHNR and CDR2 FQNEAQ (reference sequence). V gave up 1 base and J gave up 16 bases, with 14 bases separating them. This CDR3 is 13 amino acids long. CDR3 residues: CASSLVGTKELHF. The CDR3 nucleotides are TGTGCCAGCAGCTTAGTGGGGACAAAAGAGCTCCACTTT.

This clone was recorded only once. V usage is TRBV12-3 or TRBV12-4 and J usage is TRBJ1-6; 9 nucleotides agree with TRBD1. The CDR3 loop spans 13 amino acids. Trimming removed 7 bases from V and 10 bases from J; junction bases left unmatched: 5. Written as DNA, the CDR3 is TGTGCCAGCACGACAGGGGGTAACTCACCCCTCCACTTT. Translation gives CASTTGGNSPLHF.

The chain uses TRBV19 and TRBJ2-2, with no clear D. The V gene's germline CDR1 is LNHDA and CDR2 SQIVND (reference sequence). Trimming removed 3 bases at V and 3 bases at J, with 5 bases between. There are 13 residues in the CDR3. CDR3 protein: CASSIPYTGELFF. The CDR3 DNA reads TGTGCCAGTAGTATCCCATACACCGGGGAGCTGTTTTTT.

The V and J genes are TRBV4-1 and TRBJ1-4; TRBD1 matches 7 bases. Trimming took 1 base from V and 8 from J; bases not matched to a gene: 1. Germline V gene lookup returns CDR1 MGHRA and CDR2 YSYEKL. The CDR3 covers 13 residues. The CDR3 protein is CASSQGTGEKLFF. The DNA of the CDR3 is TGCGCCAGCAGCCAAGGGACAGGCGAAAAACTGTTTTTT.

The chain is built from TRBV6-6 and TRBJ2-1; 7 nucleotides agree with TRBD2. Germline lookup yields CDR1 MNHNY and CDR2 SVGAGI (reference sequence). With V trimmed by 2 bases and J by 7 bases, 11 bases remained unmatched. This CDR3 has 16 amino acids. This CDR3 reads CASSYTGGRFGNEQFF. CDR3 nucleotide sequence: TGTGCCAGCAGTTACACCGGGGGGAGATTCGGAAATGAGCAGTTCTTC.

The chain carries TRBV3-1 (or the pseudogene TRBV3-2) and TRBJ2-2; D might be TRBD1 (7 bases). The CDR3 runs 13 residues. The V gene lost 4 bases and the J gene lost 6 bases, with 9 bases spanning the gap. Germline loops: CDR1 LGHDT, CDR2 YNNKEL (reference sequence). DNA of the CDR3: TGTGCCAGCAGCCCCAGGGGGGCCGGGGAGCTGTTTTTT. It translates to CASSPRGAGELFF.

The chain is built from TRBV7-9 and TRBJ2-7; D is unresolved. V lost 2 bases to trimming and J lost 0 bases, with 5 bases between them. Per germline, CDR1 SEHNR and CDR2 FQNEAQ (reference sequence). CDR3 length equals 13 residues. The CDR3 is CASSLRASYEQYF. In DNA, the CDR3 is TGTGCCAGCAGCTTAAGGGCCTCCTACGAGCAGTACTTC.

This chain joins TRBV19 and TRBJ1-1, with D tentatively TRBD1 (5 bases). CDR1 is LNHDA and CDR2 is SQIVND in the germline V gene (reference sequence). Deletions cut 3 bases from V and 1 base from J, with 9 bases between. This CDR3 is built from 14 residues. CDR3 sequence: CASSMARANTEAFF. Here the CDR3 DNA reads TGTGCCAGTAGTATGGCCAGGGCGAACACTGAAGCTTTCTTT.

The rearrangement uses TRBV5-6 and TRBJ1-2; the D is unclear. Looked up from germline, CDR1 is SGHDT and CDR2 is YYEEEE. The CDR3 extends over 13 amino acids. Trimming pared 0 bases from V and 0 bases from J, leaving 3 bases between. The CDR3 reads CASSLASNYGYTF. CDR3 nucleotide sequence: TGTGCCAGCAGCTTGGCGTCTAACTATGGCTACACCTTC. Variable domain in full (rest from reference TRBV5-6 and TRBJ1-2): DAGVTQSPTHLIKTRGQQVTLRCSPKSGHDTVSWYQQALGQGPQFIFQYYEEEERQRGNFPDRFSGHQFPNYSSELNVNALLLGDSALYLCASSLASNYGYTFGSGTRLTVV.

The chain couples TRBV27 to TRBJ1-1; D unresolved. This CDR3 is built from 14 residues. Germline lookup yields CDR1 MNHEY and CDR2 SMNVEV (reference sequence). V shed 4 bases and J shed 0 bases, with 9 bases lying between them. The CDR3 sequence: CASSSLTLNTEAFF. In DNA form, the CDR3 reads TGTGCCAGCAGTTCGCTAACATTGAACACTGAAGCTTTCTTT.

This clone occurred once. The chain uses TRBV7-8 and TRBJ2-1; D tentatively fits TRBD1 or TRBD2 (6 bases each). The germline V and J ends were trimmed by 1 base and 10 bases, with 29 bases remaining between them. The CDR3 extends over 19 amino acids. Germline assignment: CDR1 SGHVS and CDR2 FQNEAQ. CDR3 DNA sequence: TGTGCCAGCAGCTTAGGTGGAGGGGTTGGGGGCCCCTACCTTGGGGAGCAGTTCTTC. As protein: CASSLGGGVGGPYLGEQFF. Complete variable domain (other parts from reference TRBV7-8 and TRBJ2-1): GAGVSQSPRYKVAKRGQDVALRCDPISGHVSLFWYQQALGQGPEFLTYFQNEAQLDKSGLPSDRFFAERPEGSVSTLKIQRTQQEDSAVYLCASSLGGGVGGPYLGEQFFGPGTRLTVL.